The source of this TCR beta chain is a study of shared clonotypes between healthy human individuals. Study results and limitations: Only a few donors were included, so the genetic and exposure-history diversity represented was limited. A few donors showed sharing of 4.5% to 6% of naive CD4 clonotypes.

Assay used: immunoSEQ multiplex PCR; TCRdb lists only in-frame clones, some missing. The table has over 2 million clones, around 95% seen once; the top ten hold 0.13%. As regards this clone: Its antigen is unidentified.

The length of the CDR3 is 17 residues. CDR1 SGHRS and CDR2 YFSETQ come from the germline V gene. The V segment lost 0 bases and the J segment 5 bases; nucleotides outside the gene matches: 8. The chain carries TRBV5-1 and TRBJ2-7, with TRBD2 matching 13 bases. This sequence was found in a man aged 18-30 years in good health. Specimen: naive CD4+ T cells sorted from blood. The sample's subset: CD45RA+ positively selected. CDR3: CASSLGTSGSYIDEQYF. As DNA, the CDR3 is TGCGCCAGCAGCTTGGGGACTAGCGGGAGTTATATCGACGAGCAGTACTTC.